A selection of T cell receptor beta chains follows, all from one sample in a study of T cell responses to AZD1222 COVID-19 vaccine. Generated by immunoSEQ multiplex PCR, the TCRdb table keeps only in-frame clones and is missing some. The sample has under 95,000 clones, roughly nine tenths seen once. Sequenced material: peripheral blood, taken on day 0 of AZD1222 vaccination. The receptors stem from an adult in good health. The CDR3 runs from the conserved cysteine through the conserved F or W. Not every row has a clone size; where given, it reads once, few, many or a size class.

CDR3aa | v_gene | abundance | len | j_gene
CASSSPGGTYEQYF | TRBV28 | NA | 14 | TRBJ2-7
CASSNQPGTGGNEQYF | TRBV5-1 | NA | 16 | TRBJ2-7
CASNRLRNTGELFF | TRBV2 | NA | 14 | TRBJ2-2
CATSDSCNCTGEALIHQNTEAFF | TRBV24-1 | NA | 23 | TRBJ1-1
CASSLAPGSYGYTF | TRBV7-2 | NA | 14 | TRBJ1-2
CASSLTGLNTEAFF | TRBV4-2 | NA | 14 | TRBJ1-1
CASSPLDTQYF | TRBV2 | NA | 11 | TRBJ2-3
CASSITGQILTGELFF | TRBV19 | NA | 16 | TRBJ2-2
CASRLDRWNTGELFF | TRBV6-5 | NA | 15 | TRBJ2-2
CAISESLAGGVAGNIQYF | TRBV10-3 | NA | 18 | TRBJ2-4
CASSIRTGTLNEQFF | TRBV19 | NA | 15 | TRBJ2-1
CASSLLAGYNEKLFF | TRBV11-2 | NA | 15 | TRBJ1-4
CASSLVGGSGANVLTF | TRBV7-2 | NA | 16 | TRBJ2-6
CASSIHRDRSMGTQYF | TRBV10-1 | NA | 16 | TRBJ2-3
CASSLLAGVGYEQYF | TRBV7-9 | NA | 15 | TRBJ2-7
CASSDRTSGRWGELFF | TRBV2 | NA | 16 | TRBJ2-2
CASDQTGIREQYF | TRBV10-1 | NA | 13 | TRBJ2-7
CSAGSDTEAFF | TRBV29-1 | once | 11 | TRBJ1-1
CAWGTSGSVYGELFF | TRBV30 | NA | 15 | TRBJ2-2
CASSNQAGDEQFF | TRBV19 | NA | 13 | TRBJ2-1
CASSSGSARGTEAFF | TRBV7-2 | NA | 15 | TRBJ1-1
CASSSISGLLYNEQFF | TRBV6-5 | NA | 16 | TRBJ2-1
CASSLGTSGLTEQFF | TRBV5-1 | NA | 15 | TRBJ2-1
CASSWGDRDFSGNTIYF | TRBV5-1 | NA | 17 | TRBJ1-3
CASSSPFGGWIYGYTF | TRBV7-2 | NA | 16 | TRBJ1-2
CASSQGLWEKLFF | TRBV19 | NA | 13 | TRBJ1-4
CASRESLGAGDTQYF | TRBV6-5 | NA | 15 | TRBJ2-3
CARGFGTGDSGNTIYF | TRBV5-3 | few | 16 | TRBJ1-3
CSASIPGSNQPQHF | TRBV20-1 | NA | 14 | TRBJ1-5
CASSANGGVNQPQHF | TRBV5-1 | NA | 15 | TRBJ1-5
CSARGGGYTF | TRBV20-1 | NA | 10 | TRBJ1-2
CASSQREGIETYEQYF | TRBV14 | NA | 16 | TRBJ2-7
CASSQDRTSSYNEQFF | TRBV3-1/TRBV3-2 | NA | 16 | TRBJ2-1
CASTEEAGGPYEQYF | TRBV7-9 | NA | 15 | TRBJ2-7
CASSFRRQGEQYF | TRBV28 | NA | 13 | TRBJ2-7
CATSRGGQASYEQYF | TRBV15 | NA | 15 | TRBJ2-7
CASWASGRPPLAGELFF | TRBV27 | NA | 17 | TRBJ2-2
CASSSGQGNTGELFF | TRBV6-6 | NA | 15 | TRBJ2-2
CASSYSPGTLSYEQYF | TRBV6-2/TRBV6-3 | NA | 16 | TRBJ2-7
CASSEDPGTKTEAFF | TRBV9 | NA | 15 | TRBJ1-1
CASSPPRTGRTNTEAFF | TRBV18 | NA | 17 | TRBJ1-1
CASSLWAGGLQNEQFF | TRBV7-9 | NA | 16 | TRBJ2-1
CASSLGFARAGDNEQFF | TRBV5-1 | NA | 17 | TRBJ2-1
CASSEERNTEAFF | TRBV2 | NA | 13 | TRBJ1-1
CASSQRGQTNEKLFF | TRBV14 | NA | 15 | TRBJ1-4
CASSPGGGTSSYEQYF | TRBV18 | NA | 16 | TRBJ2-7
CASSENRVRGSPLHF | TRBV25-1 | NA | 15 | TRBJ1-6
CASSKFGTDFSEQYF | TRBV7-2 | NA | 15 | TRBJ2-7
CASSIGAGNTEAFF | TRBV19 | NA | 14 | TRBJ1-1
CASSEGKGLEGGEAFF | TRBV2 | NA | 16 | TRBJ1-1
CASSAQGTGELFF | TRBV9 | once | 13 | TRBJ2-2
CASSLQGSVRNEQFF | TRBV5-1 | NA | 15 | TRBJ2-1
CSAATGTGLREQYF | TRBV29-1 | NA | 14 | TRBJ2-7
CASSEALGQGAQRYGYTF | TRBV6-1 | NA | 18 | TRBJ1-2
CASSYTGRTDNQPQHF | TRBV6-5 | NA | 16 | TRBJ1-5
CASSSGQGAGYGYTF | TRBV6-5 | NA | 15 | TRBJ1-2